This T cell receptor beta chain was recorded in a study of T cells in localized non-small cell lung cancer. The CDR3 has 18 residues. Germline lookup yields CDR1 MDHEN and CDR2 SYDVKM. V lost 5 bases, J lost 1 base, and 24 bases lay in between. Concerning this clone: Antigen: not known.

Measured with immunoSEQ multiplex PCR; TCRdb has only the in-frame clones, and not every one. The sample carries tens of thousands of clones, 90% recorded once. General observations from the study: Higher blood T cell density went with longer overall survival.

The chain links TRBV28 to TRBJ2-7; D assignment may be TRBD1 or TRBD2 (5 bases each). This TCR came from a woman between 35 and 75 years old with stage I lung adenocarcinoma. This specimen consisted of peripheral blood, obtained before any cancer treatment. CDR3 in amino acids: CASSLPKGTGIASYEQYF. The CDR3 DNA reads as TGTGCCAGCAGTCTTCCGAAGGGGACCGGGATAGCGTCCTACGAGCAGTACTTC.